This record covers a single TCR beta chain. Its target is not known. The sample is drawn from a study of blood T cells in healthy people across ages. Notes on the study in general: Per-million-T-cell TCR beta diversity fell roughly linearly with age. PBMCs went unsorted, and a conclusive naive versus antigen-experienced comparison was therefore prevented.

Germline V gene lookup returns CDR1 LGHNA and CDR2 YSLEER. The CDR3 consists of 14 residues. V trimming: 1 base; J trimming: 11 bases; junction bases outside the gene matches: 9. With a J-beta primer mix and a sample-barcoded 5' primer, a second PCR ran about 7 to 12 cycles. Every single cDNA molecule received a tag from a template-switch adaptor with 12 random nucleotides. TCRdb passed the 5' RACE reads through MiXCR, listing each CDR3 protein once. The sample holds roughly 1,300,000 distinct CDR3 sequences, almost 60% seen once. This clonotype was obtained from a man aged 18-30 years in good health. The material sequenced was blood. The chain has TRBV4-3 and TRBJ2-5; 8 bases map to TRBD2. CDR3 DNA sequence: TGCGCCAGCAGCCAAGCAGCGGGGGCTTATGAGCAGTACTTC. Translated, it gives CASSQAAGAYEQYF.